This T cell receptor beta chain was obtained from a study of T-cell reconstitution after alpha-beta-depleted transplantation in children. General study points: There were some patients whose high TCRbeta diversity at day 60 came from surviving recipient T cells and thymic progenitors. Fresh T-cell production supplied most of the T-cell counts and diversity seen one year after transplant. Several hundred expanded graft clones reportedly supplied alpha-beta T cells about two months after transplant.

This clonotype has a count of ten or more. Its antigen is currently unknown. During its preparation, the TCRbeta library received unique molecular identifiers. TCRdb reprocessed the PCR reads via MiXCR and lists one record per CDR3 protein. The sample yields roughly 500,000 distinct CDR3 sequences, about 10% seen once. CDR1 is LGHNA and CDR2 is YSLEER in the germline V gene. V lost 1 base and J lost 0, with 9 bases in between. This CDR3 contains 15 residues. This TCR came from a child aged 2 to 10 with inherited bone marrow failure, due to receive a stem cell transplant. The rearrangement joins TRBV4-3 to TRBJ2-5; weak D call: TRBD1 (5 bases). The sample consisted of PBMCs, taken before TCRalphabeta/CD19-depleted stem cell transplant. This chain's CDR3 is CASSQGWGNQETQYF. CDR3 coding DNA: TGCGCCAGCAGCCAAGGTTGGGGCAACCAAGAGACCCAGTACTTC.